This T cell receptor (beta chain) was recovered during a study of shared clonotypes between healthy human individuals. About the study: Plates per donor: three CD4 naive, three CD4 memory, two CD8 naive, one CD8 memory.

CDR1 and CDR2 (germline): LGHNA, YNFKEQ. The CDR3 has 14 amino acids. Trimming stripped 0 bases from V and 1 base from J, with 6 bases between. As regards this clone: What it binds is not known.

Assay: immunoSEQ multiplex PCR; the TCRdb copy retains only in-frame clones and omits some. Of around 1.6 million clones listed, approximately 98% are singletons. Study results and limitations: Naive subsets tended to show greater estimated richness than memory subsets.

The sequencing input was naive CD4+ T cells sorted from blood. This sample's subset: CD45RA+ positively selected. The sequence was obtained from a young man in good health. The chain carries TRBV4-2 and TRBJ2-5; D unresolved. This CDR3 is CASSQDPAQETQYF. The CDR3 DNA follows: TGTGCCAGCAGCCAAGACCCAGCCCAAGAGACCCAGTACTTC.